This entry concerns a single T cell receptor (beta chain). Antigen specificity is unknown. The data were taken from a study of T cell responses to AZD1222 COVID-19 vaccine. Germline values: CDR1 SGDLS, CDR2 YYNGEE. The CDR3 extends over 16 amino acids. Trimming removed 0 bases from V and 8 bases from J; junction bases left unmatched: 8. Overall study results and limits: There were mostly white British donors and more females than males, and clonal diversity was possibly underestimated. Reportedly, nearly half the spike-specific TCRs target unmutated variant regions.

Profiled with immunoSEQ multiplex PCR; TCRdb holds only in-frame clones, not every one. The sample carries 75,000 to 100,000 clones, roughly 88% recorded once. V is TRBV9 and J is TRBJ1-4; TRBD1 matches 9 bases. The specimen comprised peripheral blood, sampled on day 0 of AZD1222 vaccination. The TCR comes from an adult in good health. This CDR3 is CASSVGPDRGGEKLFF. The CDR3 nucleotides are TGTGCCAGCAGCGTAGGGCCGGACAGGGGAGGCGAAAAACTGTTTTTT.